These 29 T cell receptor beta chains originate from one sample sequenced in a study of CXCR3-negative and CXCR3-positive naive CD8 T cells. cDNA libraries for TRB were generated by 5' RACE incorporating UMI labels. TCRdb re-called the 5' RACE reads, yielding one record per CDR3 amino acid sequence without DNA. The sample features some 4,900 distinct CDR3 sequences, with less than 3.5% in its top ten. The sample consisted of naive CXCR3- CD8+ T cells from blood. Regarding subset: CD45RO-CCR7+CD27+CD95- naive CD8+ T cells lacking CXCR3 (TNR3-). The source is a human donor in good health. Some clones in this sample may be carry-over from other donors' samples.

The gene calls are TRBV20-1 and TRBJ2-1. CDR1 is DFQATT and CDR2 is SNEGSKA in the germline V gene (reference sequence). The CDR3 has 14 residues. This CDR3 is CSARVKVLGNEQFF.

According to its frequency, this clonotype is medium-sized (0.01 to 0.1%). The chain joins TRBV6-6 to TRBJ2-1; as DNA is missing, the TRBD2 call by TCRdb cannot be tested. Germline CDR1 and CDR2: MNHNY and SVGAGI (reference sequence). This CDR3 is built from 19 residues. The CDR3 loop reads CASSFPGLAGGPDYNEQFF.

This clonotype ranks as medium-sized in terms of frequency. V and J are TRBV7-9 and TRBJ1-2; TCRdb outputs TRBD1, but without DNA this stays unchecked. The CDR3 sequence is 16 residues long. Germline values: CDR1 SEHNR, CDR2 FQNEAQ (reference sequence). This CDR3 reads CASSFSGTGANYGYTF.

By frequency, this clonotype is medium-sized (0.01 to 0.1%). The V and J genes are TRBV29-1 and TRBJ2-1. The germline CDR1 and CDR2 sequences are SQVTM and ANQGSEA. This CDR3 has 17 residues. The CDR3 protein is CSVDQDQRGSHYNEQFF.

This chain uses TRBV29-1 with TRBJ2-1; absent DNA, TCRdb's TRBD2 call cannot be checked. The CDR3 extends over 17 amino acids. Germline CDR1 reads SQVTM; CDR2 reads ANQGSEA. The CDR3 protein is CSVEILVAGGVPGEQFF.

The rearrangement joins TRBV19 to TRBJ1-1; with no DNA, the TCRdb D assignment of TRBD1 cannot be verified. Germline assignment: CDR1 LNHDA and CDR2 SQIVND (reference sequence). This CDR3 contains 14 residues. The CDR3 region is CASSRGAMNTEAFF.

This clonotype registers medium-sized (0.01 to 0.1%) by frequency. The chain recombines TRBV29-1 with TRBJ1-2. The V gene's germline CDR1 is SQVTM and CDR2 ANQGSEA. CDR3 length: 14 residues. The CDR3 is CSVPIMGLISGYTF.

The V and J genes are TRBV29-1 and TRBJ2-1; checking the TCRdb D call of TRBD2 is not possible without DNA. Germline V gene data show CDR1 as SQVTM and CDR2 as ANQGSEA. CDR3 length: 14 amino acids. The CDR3 spells CSVVGLAGNNEQFF.

The genes are TRBV5-1 and TRBJ2-1; TCRdb lists TRBD1, though no DNA is available to test this call. The germline gives CDR1 SGHRS, CDR2 YFSETQ. The CDR3 contains 16 residues. The CDR3 spells CASSLGWAEVGNEQFF. Drawing the rest from reference TRBV5-1 and TRBJ2-1, the complete variable domain is KAGVTQTPRYLIKTRGQQVTLSCSPISGHRSVSWYQQTPGQGLQFLFEYFSETQRNKGNFPGRFSGRQFSNSRSEMNVSTLELGDSALYLCASSLGWAEVGNEQFFGPGTRLTVL.

The V gene is TRBV3-1, the J gene TRBJ2-7; TCRdb returns TRBD1, unconfirmable since there is no DNA. Per the germline V gene, CDR1 is LGHDT and CDR2 is YNNKEL (reference sequence). CDR3 size: 13 residues. CDR3: CASSQEYRDEQYF.

This clonotype is classed as medium-sized by frequency. The chain uses TRBV2 and TRBJ2-1; lacking DNA, the TRBD2 call made by TCRdb goes unchecked. CDR1 is SNHLY and CDR2 is FYNNEI in the germline V gene. The CDR3 totals 17 residues. CDR3: CAIPGLAGGRSYNEQFF.

The chain has TRBV9 and TRBJ2-1; with no DNA, the TCRdb D assignment of TRBD1 cannot be verified. Germline V gene lookup returns CDR1 SGDLS and CDR2 YYNGEE. CDR3 length equals 14 residues. CDR3: CASSSGQGADEQFF.

J is TRBJ1-1 and V is TRBV7-9; TCRdb returns TRBD1, unconfirmable since there is no DNA. The CDR3 contains 15 residues. Germline loops: CDR1 SEHNR, CDR2 FQNEAQ (reference sequence). The CDR3 sequence: CASSPRTGMNTEAFF.

The chain combines TRBV13 with TRBJ2-7. CDR3 length equals 14 residues. Germline V gene lookup returns CDR1 PRHDT and CDR2 FYEKMQ (reference sequence). The CDR3 sequence: CASSNQQGSYEQYF. Using reference TRBV13 and TRBJ2-7 for the parts outside the CDR3, the full variable domain is AAGVIQSPRHLIKEKRETATLKCYPIPRHDTVYWYQQGPGQDPQFLISFYEKMQSDKGSIPDRFSAQQFSDYHSELNMSSLELGDSALYFCASSNQQGSYEQYFGPGTRLTVT.

Measured by frequency, this clonotype is medium-sized (0.01 to 0.1%). This rearrangement joins TRBV29-1 to TRBJ2-7; TCRdb's D call, TRBD1, is unchecked because there is no DNA. The CDR3 sequence is 16 residues long. The germline gives CDR1 SQVTM, CDR2 ANQGSEA. This CDR3 is CSVEGPGTGSSYEQYF.

The chain is built from TRBV7-9 and TRBJ2-7; as DNA is missing, the TRBD2 call by TCRdb cannot be tested. From germline, CDR1 is SEHNR and CDR2 FQNEAQ (reference sequence). The CDR3 runs to 15 residues. CDR3 sequence: CASSQISGRAYDQYF.

This clonotype is labeled medium-sized based on frequency. The chain carries TRBV12-3 or TRBV12-4 and TRBJ2-1; TCRdb designates TRBD2, a call that cannot be tested without DNA. The CDR3 contains 15 residues. The CDR3 sequence: CASSLLRGGYNEQFF.

This clonotype is called medium-sized (0.01 to 0.1%) based on its frequency. The rearrangement uses TRBV13 and TRBJ2-3; there is no DNA to check the TCRdb D call of TRBD2. Germline lookup yields CDR1 PRHDT and CDR2 FYEKMQ (reference sequence). The CDR3 covers 16 residues. CDR3 residues: CASSPTGTSDTDTQYF.

The chain links TRBV11-3 to TRBJ2-3; without DNA, the TCRdb call of TRBD1 cannot be checked. The CDR3 covers 14 residues. Germline V gene data show CDR1 as SGHNT and CDR2 as YENEEA. The CDR3 sequence: CASSHTGTADTQYF.

V usage is TRBV29-1 and J usage is TRBJ2-2; TCRdb returns TRBD1, unconfirmable since there is no DNA. Germline loops: CDR1 SQVTM, CDR2 ANQGSEA. The CDR3 covers 14 residues. This CDR3 reads CSVGPGTNTGELFF.

The rearrangement uses TRBV10-3 and TRBJ1-2; absent DNA, TCRdb's TRBD1 call cannot be checked. The germline V gene encodes CDR1 ENHRY and CDR2 SYGVKD. This CDR3 has 14 residues. This chain's CDR3 is CAIPDPGQAYGYTF.

The chain combines TRBV5-1 with TRBJ1-2; TCRdb's D call, TRBD1, is unchecked because there is no DNA. The CDR3 has 18 residues. The germline CDR1 and CDR2 sequences are SGHRS and YFSETQ. The CDR3 sequence is CASSPIWDSLEANYGYTF.

By frequency, this clonotype registers medium-sized. The chain carries TRBV29-1 and TRBJ1-1. Germline V CDR1 and CDR2: SQVTM, ANQGSEA. The CDR3 length is 11 residues. The CDR3 sequence: CSVVGETEAFF.

The chain uses TRBV7-3 and TRBJ2-1; the D call from TCRdb, TRBD1, cannot be confirmed without DNA. This CDR3 has 19 amino acids. The germline gives CDR1 SGHTA, CDR2 FQGTGA. The CDR3 protein is CASSLEGQGGDVSYNEQFF.

The chain couples TRBV27 to TRBJ2-1. Germline CDR1 reads MNHEY; CDR2 reads SMNVEV (reference sequence). This CDR3 comprises 14 residues. The chain's CDR3 is CASSLLGQYNEQFF.

CDR3 protein: CASFGQLGYEQYF. V and J are TRBV27 and TRBJ2-7. The CDR3 runs to 13 residues. Germline assignment: CDR1 MNHEY and CDR2 SMNVEV (reference sequence).

V is TRBV12-3 or TRBV12-4 and J is TRBJ1-4; TCRdb's D call, TRBD1, is unchecked because there is no DNA. The CDR3 is 15 residues long. The CDR3 here is CASSPGGQGLEKLFF.

The J gene is TRBJ2-2, the V gene TRBV3-1. The CDR3 totals 13 residues. Germline CDR1 reads LGHDT; CDR2 reads YNNKEL (reference sequence). Here the CDR3 reads CASSPGLPGELFF.

The V call is TRBV19, the J call TRBJ2-1. CDR1 and CDR2 (germline): LNHDA, SQIVND (reference sequence). The CDR3 extends over 11 amino acids. CDR3 in amino acids: CASSIFNEQFF.